One and the same sample provided the 20 T cell receptor beta chains below, sequenced in a study of regulatory and conventional T cells in RAG deficiency (dated 2017 in TCRdb). Before genomic DNA extraction, conventional CD4+ T cells were purified from blood as CD25-low CD127-high cells. Libraries were prepared through the immunoSEQ multiplex PCR assay. TCRdb holds this immuneACCESS table with in-frame rearrangements only. Some clones are missing; in checked studies, unresolved V genes explain under half, and the rest has no known cause. This sample gives over 9,500 clones in total; around 94% of them show up just once. Of the sample, under 1.2% falls within the top ten clones. The data also belong to a second study, concerning regulatory T cells. Per that second paper: The multiplex PCR relied on 52 forward TRBV primers and 13 reverse TRBJ primers, and amplification bias was corrected through assay-based and computational methods.

The sample taken for sequencing was CD4+ effector T cells sorted from blood. Receptor source: a human donor in good health.

V is TRBV5-1 and J is TRBJ2-7; TRBD2 matches 14 bases. The CDR3 loop spans 19 amino acids. With V trimmed by 0 bases and J by 2 bases, 10 bases remained unmatched. Germline loops: CDR1 SGHRS, CDR2 YFSETQ. The DNA of the CDR3 is TGCGCCAGCAGCTTGGGTACCGGACTAGCGGGGGGACCGACCTACGAGCAGTACTTC. Its protein is CASSLGTGLAGGPTYEQYF.

J is TRBJ2-5 and V is TRBV7-2; 10 bases are shared with TRBD2. CDR1 and CDR2 (germline): SGHTA, FQGNSA. The CDR3 contains 19 residues. The ends lost 2 bases at V and 2 bases at J; junction bases unmatched: 14. CDR3 sequence reads: CASSLYALAGVSGQETQYF. As DNA, the CDR3 is TGTGCCAGCAGCTTATATGCTCTAGCGGGAGTGAGCGGTCAAGAGACCCAGTACTTC. Complete variable domain (other parts from reference TRBV7-2 and TRBJ2-5): GAGVSQSPSNKVTEKGKDVELRCDPISGHTALYWYRQSLGQGLEFLIYFQGNSAPDKSGLPSDRFSAERTGGSVSTLTIQRTQQEDSAVYLCASSLYALAGVSGQETQYFGPGTRLLVL.

J is TRBJ2-1 and V is TRBV5-6, with D possibly matching TRBD1 (5 bases). This CDR3 is built from 16 residues. Germline V gene sequence: CDR1 SGHDT, CDR2 YYEEEE. V lost 3 bases to trimming and J lost 3 bases, with 16 bases between them. For the CDR3, the DNA is TGTGCCAGCAGCTCCACTCAGGGATCCGTCTACAATGAGCAGTTCTTC. As protein: CASSSTQGSVYNEQFF.

The chain uses TRBV29-1 and TRBJ1-2; 9 bases line up with TRBD1. Unmatched junction bases numbered 3, after V lost 7 bases and J lost 3 bases. Germline CDR1 reads SQVTM; CDR2 reads ANQGSEA. The CDR3 totals 12 residues. This CDR3 is CSGRTGDYGYTF. CDR3 bases: TGCAGCGGGAGGACAGGGGACTATGGCTACACCTTC.

The chain carries TRBV7-9 and TRBJ1-1; weak D call: TRBD1 (5 bases). The CDR3 extends over 17 amino acids. Trimming removed 4 bases at V and 5 bases at J, with 23 bases between. Germline loops: CDR1 SEHNR, CDR2 FQNEAQ (reference sequence). DNA for the CDR3: TGTGCCAGCAGCTCCAGGGTCAGGGAAGGTAAGCGGACTGAAGCTTTCTTT. Translation gives CASSSRVREGKRTEAFF.

V is TRBV6-1 and J is TRBJ1-5, with D tentatively TRBD1 (6 bases). Trimming removed 6 bases from V and 7 bases from J, with 13 bases in between. Germline V gene sequence: CDR1 MNHNS, CDR2 SASEGT. The CDR3 is 13 residues long. In DNA, the CDR3 is TGTGCCAGCAGCCGACAGGAAAACCAGCCCCAGCATTTT. It encodes CASSRQENQPQHF.

This chain connects TRBV13 to TRBJ2-7; D gene uncertain. This CDR3 is 14 amino acids long. Trimming left V 1 base short and J 6 bases short, with 13 bases between. Germline lookup yields CDR1 PRHDT and CDR2 FYEKMQ (reference sequence). For the CDR3, the DNA is TGTGCCAGCAGCTTAGCACCTAGTTCTCCCGAGCAGTACTTC. This codes for CASSLAPSSPEQYF.

This sequence joins TRBV11-2 and TRBJ2-5, with 9 nucleotides matching TRBD2. Losses at the gene ends were 4 bases for V and 4 bases for J; bases not matched to a gene: 7. This CDR3 region has 15 residues. Per germline, CDR1 SGHAT and CDR2 FQNNGV. The CDR3 reads CASSSQAGGGETQYF. The CDR3 nucleotides are TGTGCCAGCAGCTCCCAGGCGGGAGGGGGAGAGACCCAGTACTTC.

V is TRBV28 and J is TRBJ1-1; TRBD1 matches 7 bases. V trimming: 5 bases; J trimming: 3 bases; junction bases outside the gene matches: 12. This CDR3 has 16 amino acids. Germline V gene data show CDR1 as MDHEN and CDR2 as SYDVKM. The CDR3: CASSNTLRGLDTEAFF. The CDR3, as DNA: TGTGCCAGCAGTAATACCCTTAGGGGGCTAGACACTGAAGCTTTCTTT.

The rearrangement joins TRBV28 to TRBJ2-1, with D possibly matching TRBD2 (5 bases). Trimming cost V 7 bases and J 7 bases, with 20 bases left between them. This CDR3 region has 15 residues. CDR1 and CDR2 from the germline V gene are MDHEN and SYDVKM. CDR3 in amino acids: CASISEADRENEQFF. The CDR3 DNA reads TGTGCCAGCATCTCGGAAGCGGACCGAGAAAATGAGCAGTTCTTC.

The V gene is TRBV19, the J gene TRBJ2-7; no clear D gene. Trimming pared 5 bases from V and 0 bases from J, leaving 11 bases between. The CDR3 runs 14 residues. Per the germline V gene, CDR1 is LNHDA and CDR2 is SQIVND (reference sequence). The CDR3 bases are TGTGCCAGTAGTTACGCAATTGACTCCTACGAGCAGTACTTC. Encoded protein: CASSYAIDSYEQYF.

The chain couples TRBV19 to TRBJ1-1; D gene ambiguous. Germline-derived CDR1 and CDR2 are LNHDA and SQIVND (reference sequence). This CDR3 contains 13 residues. V lost 3 bases, J lost 2 bases, and 7 bases lay in between. Here the CDR3 DNA reads TGTGCCAGTAGTATGATAGGAAACACTGAAGCTTTCTTT. Translation gives CASSMIGNTEAFF.

This chain links TRBV28 with TRBJ2-5, with D possibly being TRBD2 (5 bases). The length of the CDR3 is 20 residues. V was trimmed by 3 bases and J by 4 bases, leaving 30 bases between them. CDR1 and CDR2 from the germline V gene are MDHEN and SYDVKM. CDR3 sequence (DNA): TGTGCCAGCAGTTTCGCTCAAGGTCGGGGAAGTCGGACGGGTTTAGAGACCCAGTACTTC. Its translation: CASSFAQGRGSRTGLETQYF.

The rearrangement links TRBV28 to TRBJ1-6; D remains unclear. Germline CDR1 is MDHEN and CDR2 is SYDVKM. The V gene lost 6 bases and the J gene lost 9 bases, with 15 bases spanning the gap. There are 14 residues in the CDR3. In DNA form, the CDR3 reads TGTGCCAGCAGCCCCCCGGGCCCGGGTTCACCCCTCCACTTT. Amino acids: CASSPPGPGSPLHF.

The chain combines TRBV30 with TRBJ2-7; 8 positions agree with TRBD1. The V and J ends lost 2 bases and 2 bases, in that order; junction bases with no gene match: 8. CDR1 GTSNPN and CDR2 SVGIG come from the germline V gene (reference sequence). The CDR3 is 15 residues long. The CDR3 reads CAWSFGTGMTYEQYF. The CDR3 nucleotides are TGTGCCTGGAGTTTCGGGACAGGAATGACCTACGAGCAGTACTTC.

The rearrangement links TRBV9 to TRBJ2-7; 9 bases are a match to TRBD2. The V gene end was trimmed by 7 bases and the J gene end by 3 bases; junction bases not matched to a gene: 11. Germline assignment: CDR1 SGDLS and CDR2 YYNGEE. The CDR3 is 15 residues long. The CDR3 DNA sequence: TGTGCCAGCTCCCCCCTCCTAGCGGGGCACTACGAGCAGTACTTC. Amino acids: CASSPLLAGHYEQYF.

The CDR3 loop reads CARSFLLRETQYF. In DNA form, the CDR3 reads TGTGCCAGAAGCTTTTTACTAAGAGAGACCCAGTACTTC. The chain has TRBV5-3 and TRBJ2-5, with D unresolved. TRBV5-3 is assigned to the ORF class and has an uncertain function. V shed 2 bases and J shed 4 bases, with 9 bases lying between them. The CDR3 extends over 13 amino acids.

The chain has TRBV5-1 and TRBJ2-2; the D gene is possibly TRBD2 (6 bases). Germline V gives CDR1 SGHRS, CDR2 YFSETQ. Trimming removed 4 bases at V and 1 base at J, with 14 bases between. The CDR3 is made up of 16 amino acids. CDR3 in amino acids: CASSLGGTGNTGELFF. The CDR3 bases are TGCGCCAGCAGCCTGGGGGGTACAGGGAACACCGGGGAGCTGTTTTTT.

The V call is TRBV6-1, the J call TRBJ1-1; D is uncertain. With 3 bases removed from V and 0 bases from J, the gap between germline ends came to 5 bases. The CDR3 length is 13 residues. Germline V gene sequence: CDR1 MNHNS, CDR2 SASEGT. The chain's CDR3 is CASSERVNTEAFF. The DNA for the CDR3 is TGTGCCAGCAGTGAGAGGGTGAACACTGAAGCTTTCTTT.

The chain carries TRBV10-2 and TRBJ2-1; D remains ambiguous. The V and J ends lost 2 bases and 0 bases respectively, with 11 bases between them. In germline, CDR1 is WSHSY, CDR2 SAAADI. The CDR3 sequence is 16 residues long. CDR3 sequence: CASSEMRFSSYNEQFF. Written as DNA, the CDR3 is TGCGCCAGCAGTGAGATGCGGTTCAGCTCCTACAATGAGCAGTTCTTC.